This T cell receptor (beta chain) derives from a study of blood T cell repertoires in COVID-19. Study information: Samples came from the United States, Italy and Spain, spanning acute and convalescent COVID-19. Sample material is recorded as cDNA or gDNA derived from T cells, B-cell-depleted T cells, or PBMCs.

As handled by the study authors: Cell counts per sample came from amplifying reference gene primers. Method: immunoSEQ multiplex PCR; TCRdb's copy keeps in-frame clones and lacks some. For V, J and clone size, that table is used; D and trimming come from the DNA. The sample yields around 120,000 clones, about nine tenths seen once. The germline V gene has CDR1 MRHNA and CDR2 SNTAGT. This CDR3 region has 17 residues. Trimming took off 10 bases at V and 2 bases at J, with 23 bases between the two ends. The source is a human donor with active COVID-19. The donor label of this sample is uncertain. This chain connects TRBV6-4 to TRBJ2-2; D possibly corresponds to TRBD1 (5 bases). Sequencing was performed on peripheral blood. The CDR3 loop is CATPYPGGRENTGELFF. In DNA form, the CDR3 reads TGTGCCACCCCTTACCCCGGTGGCAGGGAAAACACCGGGGAGCTGTTTTTT.